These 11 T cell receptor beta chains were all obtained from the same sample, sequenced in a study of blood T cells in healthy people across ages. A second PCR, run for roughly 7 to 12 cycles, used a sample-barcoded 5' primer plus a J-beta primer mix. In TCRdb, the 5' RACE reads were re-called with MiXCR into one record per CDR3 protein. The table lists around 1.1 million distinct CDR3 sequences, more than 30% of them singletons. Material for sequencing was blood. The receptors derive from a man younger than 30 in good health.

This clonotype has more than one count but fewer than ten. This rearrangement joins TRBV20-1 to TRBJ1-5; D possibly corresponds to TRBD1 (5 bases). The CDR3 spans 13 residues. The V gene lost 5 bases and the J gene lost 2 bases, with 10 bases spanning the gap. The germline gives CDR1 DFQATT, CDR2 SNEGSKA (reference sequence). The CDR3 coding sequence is TGCAGTGCTGGGGACCGCCGCAATCAGCCCCAGCATTTT. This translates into CSAGDRRNQPQHF.

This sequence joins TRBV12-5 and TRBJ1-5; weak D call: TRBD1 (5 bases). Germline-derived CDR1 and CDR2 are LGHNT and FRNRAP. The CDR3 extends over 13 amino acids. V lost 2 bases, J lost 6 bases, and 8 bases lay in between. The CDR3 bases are TGTGCTAGTGGTTTGACAGGCGTTCAGCCCCAGCATTTT. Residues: CASGLTGVQPQHF.

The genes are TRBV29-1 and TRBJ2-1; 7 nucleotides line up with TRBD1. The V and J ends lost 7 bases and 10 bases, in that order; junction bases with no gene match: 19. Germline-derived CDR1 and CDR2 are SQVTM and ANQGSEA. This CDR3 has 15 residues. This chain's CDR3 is CSAGTFDRASHEQFF. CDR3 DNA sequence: TGCAGCGCCGGAACATTCGACAGGGCTAGCCACGAGCAGTTCTTC.

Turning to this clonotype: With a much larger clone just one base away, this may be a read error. The CDR3 region has the DNA TGTGCCAGCAGCGCCGGGACTTACAATGAGCAGTACTTC. It yields the protein CASSAGTYNEQYF. V is TRBV27 and J is TRBJ2-5; possible D gene TRBD2, 6 bases. V lost 6 bases, J lost 11 bases, and 19 bases lay in between. There are 13 residues in the CDR3. Germline V gene data show CDR1 as MNHEY and CDR2 as SMNVEV (reference sequence).

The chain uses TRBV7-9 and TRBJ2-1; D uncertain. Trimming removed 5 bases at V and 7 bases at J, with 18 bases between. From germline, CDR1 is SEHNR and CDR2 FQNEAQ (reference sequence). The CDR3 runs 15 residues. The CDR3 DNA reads TGTGCCAGCAGCCTAGGGCAGGTCCCGATTAATGAGCAGTTCTTC. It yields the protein CASSLGQVPINEQFF.

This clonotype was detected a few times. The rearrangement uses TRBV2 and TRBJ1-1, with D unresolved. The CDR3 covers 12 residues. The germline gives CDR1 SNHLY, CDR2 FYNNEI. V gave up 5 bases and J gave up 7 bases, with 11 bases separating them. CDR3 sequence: CASSSEAGEAFF. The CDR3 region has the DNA TGTGCCAGCAGTTCGGAGGCAGGTGAAGCTTTCTTT.

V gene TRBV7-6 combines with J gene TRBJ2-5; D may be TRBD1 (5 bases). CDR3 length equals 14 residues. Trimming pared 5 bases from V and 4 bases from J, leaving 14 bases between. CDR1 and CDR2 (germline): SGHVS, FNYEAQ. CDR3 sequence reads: CASSQTGFRETQYF. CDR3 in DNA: TGTGCCAGCAGCCAAACAGGTTTTCGAGAGACCCAGTACTTC.

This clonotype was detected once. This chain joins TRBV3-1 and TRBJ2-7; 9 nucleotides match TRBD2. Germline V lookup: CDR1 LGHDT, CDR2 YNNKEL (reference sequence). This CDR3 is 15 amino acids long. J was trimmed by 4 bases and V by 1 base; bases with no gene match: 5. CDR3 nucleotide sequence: TGTGCCAGCAGCCAAGTGGGACTAGCCAGATACGAGCAGTACTTC. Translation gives CASSQVGLARYEQYF.

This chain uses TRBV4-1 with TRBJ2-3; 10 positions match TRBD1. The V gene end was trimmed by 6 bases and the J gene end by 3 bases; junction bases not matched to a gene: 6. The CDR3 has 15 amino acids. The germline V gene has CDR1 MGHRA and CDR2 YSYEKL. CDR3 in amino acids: CASSLGQGQTDTQYF. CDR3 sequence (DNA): TGCGCCAGCAGTCTGGGACAGGGGCAAACAGATACGCAGTATTTT.

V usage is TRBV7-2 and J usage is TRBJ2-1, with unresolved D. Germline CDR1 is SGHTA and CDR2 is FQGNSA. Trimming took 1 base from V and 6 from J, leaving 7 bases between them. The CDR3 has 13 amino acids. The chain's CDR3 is CASSLDLINEQFF. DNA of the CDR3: TGTGCCAGCAGCTTAGACCTGATCAATGAGCAGTTCTTC.

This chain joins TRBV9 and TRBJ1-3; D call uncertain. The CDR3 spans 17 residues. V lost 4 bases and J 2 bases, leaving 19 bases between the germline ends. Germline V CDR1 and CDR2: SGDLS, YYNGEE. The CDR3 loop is CASSPRVTEVAGNTIYF. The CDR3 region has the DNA TGTGCCAGCAGCCCCCGAGTTACGGAGGTGGCTGGAAACACCATATATTTT.